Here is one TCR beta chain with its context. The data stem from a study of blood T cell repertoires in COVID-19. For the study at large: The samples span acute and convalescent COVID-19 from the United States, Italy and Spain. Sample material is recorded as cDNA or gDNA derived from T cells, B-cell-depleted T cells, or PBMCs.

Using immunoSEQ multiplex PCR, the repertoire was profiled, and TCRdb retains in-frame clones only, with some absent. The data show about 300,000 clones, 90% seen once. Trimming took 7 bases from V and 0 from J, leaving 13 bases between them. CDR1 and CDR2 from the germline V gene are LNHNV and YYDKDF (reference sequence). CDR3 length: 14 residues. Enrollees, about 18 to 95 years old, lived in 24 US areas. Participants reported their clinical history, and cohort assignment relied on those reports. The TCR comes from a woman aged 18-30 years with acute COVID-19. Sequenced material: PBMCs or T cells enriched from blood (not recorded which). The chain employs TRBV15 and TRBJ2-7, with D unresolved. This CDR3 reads CATMRSPASYEQYF. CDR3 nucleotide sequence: TGTGCCACCATGCGGAGTCCCGCCTCCTACGAGCAGTACTTC.